This T cell receptor (beta chain) was captured by sequencing in a study of OX40 agonist ivuxolimab in advanced cancers. Describing the broader study: Ivuxolimab was an agonistic, fully human IgG2 monoclonal antibody directed against OX40 (CD134), a costimulatory receptor. Intravenous ivuxolimab was administered to patients every 2 weeks at six dose levels: 0.01, 0.1, 0.3, 1.5, 3 and 10 mg/kg. Of the roughly 51 patients in dose escalation, about 20 had hepatocellular carcinoma, about 15 had melanoma, 9 had renal cell carcinoma and 9 had head and neck cancer. In the dose-escalation cohort, around four fifths of patients were male, and the mean age was roughly 60 years, with a range of roughly 20 to 85. Prior anti-PD-1, anti-PD-L1 or anti-CTLA-4 therapy was permitted, and about two fifths of dose-escalation patients had received checkpoint inhibitors. Partial responses occurred in three dose-escalation patients: two with cutaneous melanoma and one with hepatocellular carcinoma. Peripheral TCRbeta sequencing was intended to test whether TCR sequence diversity was altered and clonal T-cell expansion was caused by ivuxolimab. The paper reports the monotherapy dose-escalation portion (N ≈ 50 patients) of the phase I ivuxolimab trial.

Genomic DNA was extracted from sorted cells for sequencing of the TCRbeta CDR3 region. The immunoSEQ Assay was used for sequencing of TCRbeta CDR3 regions. TCRdb retrieved this table from immuneACCESS and kept in-frame rearrangements only. Not all clones are present; in checked studies, unresolved V genes account for under half, and no reason is known for the remainder. The sample table lists 18,000 or so clones, about 83% of them with a count of one. The ten top clones hold under 15% of the sample. Beyond this particular receptor, the publication reports: Low levels of normalized T-cell clonal expansion were also seen in some patients who did not respond. Which antigens the clonally expanded peripheral T cells were specific for was not determined. After ivuxolimab, more expanded clones were found on average in CD8+ T cells than in CD4+ T cells. Partial responders in the 0.1-3.0 mg/kg groups had among the lowest normalized peripheral clonal expansion, especially among CD8+ T cells. At doses of 0.1 to 3.0 mg/kg, clonal expansion of both CD4+ and CD8+ T cells in blood was seen between baseline and week 6.

The trial excluded patients who had a history of autoimmune disease or who were on systemic immunosuppression. In every dose cohort, peripheral blood was drawn for TCR sequencing at baseline, cycle 4 day 1, and cycle 7 day 1. Samples were obtained from an open-label, multicenter, first-in-human phase I dose-escalation trial of ivuxolimab. Adults with locally advanced or metastatic melanoma, renal cell carcinoma, hepatocellular carcinoma or head and neck squamous cell carcinoma were enrolled in the trial. CD4+ and CD8+ T cells were sorted separately from peripheral blood before TCR sequencing. V is reduced by 3 bases and J by 1 base, leaving a spacing of 9 bases between them. CDR1 LNHDA and CDR2 SQIVND are derived from the germline V gene (reference sequence). The CDR3 has 15 amino acids, counting the end cysteine and phenylalanine. Of the read, only the CDR3 DNA is kept; its 45 bases are in frame from base 1.

About this clone itself: Its antigen is currently not known. Base qualities are missing; no much larger clone stands one base away.

Here the chain combines TRBV19 and TRBJ2-2; the D gene is unclear. The sequenced sample was CD4+ or CD8+ T cells sorted from blood, obtained in a trial of the OX40 agonist ivuxolimab. This clonotype was obtained from an adult with an advanced solid tumor such as melanoma, head and neck, liver or kidney cancer. The DNA sequence is TGTGCCAGTAGTATCCCCAACAGGAACACCGGGGAGCTGTTTTTT. Translation gives CASSIPNRNTGELFF.